The 3 T cell receptor beta chains listed next were all sequenced from one sample in a study of blood T cell repertoires in COVID-19. Profiling relied on immunoSEQ multiplex PCR, and the TCRdb table lists in-frame clones only, not all of them. Of roughly 18,000 clones in the sample, approximately 89% were seen once. Sequenced input: peripheral blood. These receptors were collected from a man in his sixties with active COVID-19.

The CDR3 DNA sequence: TGTGCCAGCAGCTCGCCGACAGGGGATATCGGGGAGCTGTTTTTT. Amino acid sequence: CASSSPTGDIGELFF. The chain combines TRBV6-2 or TRBV6-3 with TRBJ2-2, with 8 bases aligning to TRBD1. The CDR3 contains 15 residues. V was pared by 6 bases and J by 7 bases, with 10 bases of the junction left unmatched. CDR1 and CDR2 from the germline V gene are MNHEY and SVGEGT.

The chain employs TRBV4-2 and TRBJ2-2, with TRBD2 as a possible D gene (5 bases). Trimming took 1 base from V and 4 from J, leaving 16 bases between them. Germline CDR1 reads LGHNA; CDR2 reads YNFKEQ. The CDR3 is 17 amino acids. CDR3 DNA: TGTGCCAGCAGCCAAGGTCCGAGGGCAGAAAGCACCGGGGAGCTGTTTTTT. This encodes CASSQGPRAESTGELFF.

The chain has TRBV7-9 and TRBJ2-2; no reliable D call. The CDR3 sequence is 14 residues long. Trimming removed 4 bases at V and 1 base at J, with 7 bases between. CDR1 and CDR2 from the germline V gene are SEHNR and FQNEAQ (reference sequence). The DNA for the CDR3 is TGTGCCAGCAGCTCTTCTGTGAACACCGGGGAGCTGTTTTTT. Amino acids: CASSSSVNTGELFF.